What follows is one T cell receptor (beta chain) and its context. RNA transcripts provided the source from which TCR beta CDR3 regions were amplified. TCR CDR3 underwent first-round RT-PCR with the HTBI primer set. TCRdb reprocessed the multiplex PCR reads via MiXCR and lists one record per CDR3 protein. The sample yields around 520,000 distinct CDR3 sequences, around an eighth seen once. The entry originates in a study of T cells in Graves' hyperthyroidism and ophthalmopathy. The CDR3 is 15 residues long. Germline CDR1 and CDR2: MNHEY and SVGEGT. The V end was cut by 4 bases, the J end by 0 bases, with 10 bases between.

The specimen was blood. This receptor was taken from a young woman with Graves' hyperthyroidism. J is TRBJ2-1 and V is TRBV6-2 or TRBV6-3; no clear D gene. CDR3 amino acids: CASSLSVSSYNEQFF. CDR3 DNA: TGTGCCAGCAGTTTATCTGTGAGCTCCTACAATGAGCAGTTCTTC.